The 14 T cell receptor beta chains below come from one sample, sequenced in a study of cytomegalovirus exposure and HLA in healthy donors. PCR amplification relied on 60 Vbeta primers (plus 13 Jbeta primers). Produced via immunoSEQ multiplex PCR; TCRdb's table is partial and in-frame only. The profile shows around 190,000 clones, around three quarters of them singletons. Sequenced material: PBMCs. The source of these receptors is a man between 25 and 39 years old in good health and CMV-seronegative.

The chain has TRBV5-4 and TRBJ2-7; 8 positions agree with TRBD1. Looked up from germline, CDR1 is SGHNT and CDR2 is YYREEE (reference sequence). The V segment lost 4 bases and the J segment 7 bases; nucleotides outside the gene matches: 10. This CDR3 is built from 14 residues. The CDR3 nucleotides read TGTGCCAGCAGCCAGGGGGCCCTTAATAGGGAGCAGTACTTC. Protein sequence: CASSQGALNREQYF.

This clone has just a few counts. The rearrangement joins TRBV14 to TRBJ2-3; perhaps TRBD2 as D (5 bases). Germline loops: CDR1 SGHDN, CDR2 FVKESK. The CDR3 consists of 16 residues. V lost 4 bases and J 0 bases, leaving 14 bases between the germline ends. DNA for the CDR3: TGTGCCAGCAGCCGCCTAGCAATCCGTAGCACAGATACGCAGTATTTT. Translated, it gives CASSRLAIRSTDTQYF.

The chain employs TRBV18 and TRBJ2-1; a possible D gene is TRBD1 (7 bases). This CDR3 is built from 15 residues. Per germline, CDR1 KGHSH and CDR2 LQKENI. The V gene lost 3 bases and the J gene lost 3 bases, with 12 bases spanning the gap. The CDR3 loop is CASSPRQGGYNEQFF. The CDR3 DNA follows: TGTGCCAGCTCACCTCGGCAGGGGGGCTACAATGAGCAGTTCTTC. Combining the CDR3 with reference TRBV18 and TRBJ2-1 gives the whole variable domain NAGVMQNPRHLVRRRGQEARLRCSPMKGHSHVYWYRQLPEEGLKFMVYLQKENIIDESGMPKERFSAEFPKEGPSILRIQQVVRGDSAAYFCASSPRQGGYNEQFFGPGTRLTVL.

The gene calls are TRBV7-6 and TRBJ1-4; D perhaps matches TRBD1 (6 bases). Germline assignment: CDR1 SGHVS and CDR2 FNYEAQ. The CDR3 spans 12 residues. The V gene lost 5 bases and the J gene lost 12 bases, with 13 bases spanning the gap. The CDR3 sequence is CASSTRTEELFF. As DNA, the CDR3 is TGTGCCAGCAGCACGCGGACAGAGGAACTGTTTTTT. The variable domain in full, completed from reference TRBV7-6 and TRBJ1-4, reads GAGVSQSPRYKVTKRGQDVALRCDPISGHVSLYWYRQALGQGPEFLTYFNYEAQQDKSGLPNDRFSAERPEGSISTLTIQRTEQRDSAMYRCASSTRTEELFFGSGTQLSVL.

The chain recombines TRBV5-1 with TRBJ2-7; no clear D gene. Germline V gives CDR1 SGHRS, CDR2 YFSETQ. Trimming left V 0 bases short and J 3 bases short, with 7 bases between. The CDR3 covers 13 residues. CDR3 bases: TGCGCCAGCAGCTTGGTATCAGGCTACGAGCAGTACTTC. Protein sequence: CASSLVSGYEQYF. Supplemented by reference TRBV5-1 and TRBJ2-7, the full variable domain reads KAGVTQTPRYLIKTRGQQVTLSCSPISGHRSVSWYQQTPGQGLQFLFEYFSETQRNKGNFPGRFSGRQFSNSRSEMNVSTLELGDSALYLCASSLVSGYEQYFGPGTRLTVT.

CDR3 loop: CASSAGGSYNEQFF. In nucleotides, the CDR3 is TGTGCCAGCAGTGCGGGGGGCTCCTACAATGAGCAGTTCTTC. The chain has TRBV6-1 and TRBJ2-1; 7 nucleotides agree with TRBD2. The germline V gene encodes CDR1 MNHNS and CDR2 SASEGT. The trim removed 4 bases at V and 0 bases at J, leaving 0 bases unmatched. The CDR3 totals 14 residues.

The CDR3 protein is CASSDSTSGSGTDTQYF. The CDR3 DNA is TGTGCCAGCAGTGACTCGACTAGCGGGAGCGGCACAGATACGCAGTATTTT. The chain carries TRBV6-4 and TRBJ2-3, with TRBD2 matching 12 bases. There are 17 residues in the CDR3. The ends lost 0 bases at V and 1 base at J; junction bases unmatched: 2. Germline lookup yields CDR1 MRHNA and CDR2 SNTAGT.

The gene calls are TRBV10-2 and TRBJ2-2; 10 bases line up with TRBD1. The CDR3 runs 16 residues. Germline V CDR1 and CDR2: WSHSY, SAAADI. Unmatched junction bases numbered 10, after V lost 6 bases and J lost 6 bases. The CDR3 loop reads CASSRDRGGKAGELFF. CDR3 in DNA: TGCGCCAGCAGCCGGGACAGGGGAGGAAAGGCCGGGGAGCTGTTTTTT.

The rearrangement joins TRBV29-1 to TRBJ1-1; 7 nucleotides match TRBD1. This CDR3 comprises 13 residues. Per the germline V gene, CDR1 is SQVTM and CDR2 is ANQGSEA. V lost 7 bases to trimming and J lost 7 bases; unmatched junction nucleotides: 12. CDR3 sequence: CSAITGTAGEAFF. CDR3 coding DNA: TGCAGCGCAATAACCGGGACAGCAGGTGAAGCTTTCTTT.

The rearrangement links TRBV6-5 to TRBJ2-7, with D possibly being TRBD1 (6 bases). Germline CDR1 is MNHEY and CDR2 is SVGAGI. Between the trimmed V and J ends, which lost 4 bases and 6 bases, there was a span of 13 bases. The CDR3 is 13 amino acids. As DNA, the CDR3 is TGTGCCAGCAGTTGGCACAGGGAGACCGAGCAGTACTTC. Translation gives CASSWHRETEQYF.

V gene TRBV4-1 combines with J gene TRBJ1-5; TRBD1 agrees at 9 bases. Trimming at V came to 5 bases and at J to 4 bases, leaving 9 bases not matched to a gene. From germline, CDR1 is MGHRA and CDR2 YSYEKL. The length of the CDR3 is 16 residues. DNA for the CDR3: TGCGCCAGCAGCGATACTGAGACAGGGGGGAATCAGCCCCAGCATTTT. It encodes CASSDTETGGNQPQHF.

The V gene is TRBV29-1, the J gene TRBJ2-7; D may be TRBD1 (5 bases). The germline V gene encodes CDR1 SQVTM and CDR2 ANQGSEA. There are 11 residues in the CDR3. Trimming took 8 bases from V and 4 from J, leaving 12 bases between them. Here the CDR3 reads CSPRDLYEQYF. CDR3 DNA sequence: TGCAGCCCCAGGGATCTGTACGAGCAGTACTTC.

The chain carries TRBV20-1 and TRBJ1-2, with TRBD1 matching 7 bases. Germline CDR1 reads DFQATT; CDR2 reads SNEGSKA (reference sequence). This CDR3 region has 11 residues. The CDR3 reads CSGTDQAGYTF. CDR3 nucleotide sequence: TGCAGCGGGACAGATCAGGCAGGCTACACCTTC.

The CDR3 sequence is CATSRDKQGLDEKLFF. The DNA for the CDR3 is TGTGCCACCAGCAGAGATAAACAGGGATTAGATGAAAAACTGTTTTTT. This chain uses TRBV15 with TRBJ1-4; tentatively, D is TRBD1 (6 bases). The CDR3 has 16 amino acids. Germline CDR1 reads LNHNV; CDR2 reads YYDKDF (reference sequence). Trimming took 0 bases from V and 6 from J, leaving 14 bases between them.